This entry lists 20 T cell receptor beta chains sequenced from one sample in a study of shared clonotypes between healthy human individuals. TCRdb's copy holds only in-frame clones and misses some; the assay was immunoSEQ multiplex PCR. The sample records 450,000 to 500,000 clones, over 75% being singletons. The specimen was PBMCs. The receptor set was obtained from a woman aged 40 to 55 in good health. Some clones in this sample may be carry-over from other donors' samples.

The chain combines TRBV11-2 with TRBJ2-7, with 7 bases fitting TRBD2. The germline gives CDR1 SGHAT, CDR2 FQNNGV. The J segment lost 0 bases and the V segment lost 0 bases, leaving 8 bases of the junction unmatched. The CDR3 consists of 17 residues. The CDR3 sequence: CASSLDWRELDSYEQYF. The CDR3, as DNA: TGTGCCAGCAGCTTAGATTGGCGGGAGCTGGACTCCTACGAGCAGTACTTC.

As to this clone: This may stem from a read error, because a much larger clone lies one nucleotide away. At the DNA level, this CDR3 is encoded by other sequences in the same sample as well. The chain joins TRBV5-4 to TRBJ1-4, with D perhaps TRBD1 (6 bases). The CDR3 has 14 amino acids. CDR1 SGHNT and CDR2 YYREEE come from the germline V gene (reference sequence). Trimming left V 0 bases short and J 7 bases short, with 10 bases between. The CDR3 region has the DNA TGTGCCAGCAGCTTGGAACAGGGTGGTGAAAAACTGTTTTTT. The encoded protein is CASSLEQGGEKLFF. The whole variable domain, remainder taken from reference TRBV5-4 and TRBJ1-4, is ETGVTQSPTHLIKTRGQQVTLRCSSQSGHNTVSWYQQALGQGPQFIFQYYREEENGRGNFPPRFSGLQFPNYSSELNVNALELDDSALYLCASSLEQGGEKLFFGSGTQLSVL.

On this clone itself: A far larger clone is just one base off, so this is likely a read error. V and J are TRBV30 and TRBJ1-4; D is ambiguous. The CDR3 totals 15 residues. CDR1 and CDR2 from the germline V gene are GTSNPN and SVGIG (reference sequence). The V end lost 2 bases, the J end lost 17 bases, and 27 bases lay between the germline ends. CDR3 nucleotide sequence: TGTGCCTGGAGTTATTCTAGTACCCTGAAACACCCCATTTTTTTT. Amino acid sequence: CAWSYSSTLKHPIFF.

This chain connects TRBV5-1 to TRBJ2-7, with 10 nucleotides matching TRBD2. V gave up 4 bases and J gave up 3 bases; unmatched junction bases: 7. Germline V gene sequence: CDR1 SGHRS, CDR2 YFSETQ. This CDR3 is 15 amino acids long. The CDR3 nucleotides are TGCGCCAGCAGCCGAAGTAGCGGGAGGATCTACGAGCAGTACTTC. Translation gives CASSRSSGRIYEQYF.

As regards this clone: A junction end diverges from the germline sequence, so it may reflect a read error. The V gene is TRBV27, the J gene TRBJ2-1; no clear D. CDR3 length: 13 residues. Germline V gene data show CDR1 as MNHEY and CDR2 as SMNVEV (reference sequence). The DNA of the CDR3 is TGTGCCACCAGTTCGAGCTCCTACAATGAGCAGTTCTTC. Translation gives CATSSSSYNEQFF.

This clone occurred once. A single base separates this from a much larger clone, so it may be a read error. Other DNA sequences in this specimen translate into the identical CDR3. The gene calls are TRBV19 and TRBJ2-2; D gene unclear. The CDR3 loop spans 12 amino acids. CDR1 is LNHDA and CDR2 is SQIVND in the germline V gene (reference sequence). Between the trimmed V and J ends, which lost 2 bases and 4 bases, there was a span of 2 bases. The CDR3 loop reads CASSISTGELFF. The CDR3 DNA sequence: TGTGCCAGTAGTATAAGCACCGGGGAGCTGTTTTTT.

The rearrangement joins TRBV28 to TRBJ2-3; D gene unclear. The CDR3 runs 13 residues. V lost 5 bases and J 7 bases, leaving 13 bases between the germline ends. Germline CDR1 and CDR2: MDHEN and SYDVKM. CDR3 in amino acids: CASSPPSSYTQYF. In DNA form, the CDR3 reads TGTGCCAGCAGTCCGCCCTCCTCATATACGCAGTATTTT.

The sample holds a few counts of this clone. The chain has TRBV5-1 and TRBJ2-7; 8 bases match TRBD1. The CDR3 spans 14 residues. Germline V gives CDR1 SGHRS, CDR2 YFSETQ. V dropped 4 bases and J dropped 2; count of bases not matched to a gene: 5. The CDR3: CASSLQGAAYEQYF. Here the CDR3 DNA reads TGCGCCAGCAGCCTTCAGGGGGCGGCCTACGAGCAGTACTTC.

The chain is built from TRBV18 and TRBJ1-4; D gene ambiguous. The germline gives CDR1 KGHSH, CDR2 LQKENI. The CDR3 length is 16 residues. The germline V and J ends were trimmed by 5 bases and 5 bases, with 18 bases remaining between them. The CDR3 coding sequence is TGTGCCAGCTCAGACTACCCGGGGAGCCGGAATGAAAAACTGTTTTTT. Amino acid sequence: CASSDYPGSRNEKLFF.

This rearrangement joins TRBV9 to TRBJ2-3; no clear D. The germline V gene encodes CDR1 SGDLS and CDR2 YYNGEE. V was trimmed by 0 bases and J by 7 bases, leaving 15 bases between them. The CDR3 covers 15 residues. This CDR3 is CASSVGPQVENTQYF. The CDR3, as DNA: TGTGCCAGCAGCGTAGGTCCTCAGGTAGAAAATACGCAGTATTTT.

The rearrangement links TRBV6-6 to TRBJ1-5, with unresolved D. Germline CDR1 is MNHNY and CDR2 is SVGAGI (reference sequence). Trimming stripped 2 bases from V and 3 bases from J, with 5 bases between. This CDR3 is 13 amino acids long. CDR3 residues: CASSYGINQPQHF. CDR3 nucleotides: TGTGCCAGCAGTTACGGTATCAATCAGCCCCAGCATTTT.

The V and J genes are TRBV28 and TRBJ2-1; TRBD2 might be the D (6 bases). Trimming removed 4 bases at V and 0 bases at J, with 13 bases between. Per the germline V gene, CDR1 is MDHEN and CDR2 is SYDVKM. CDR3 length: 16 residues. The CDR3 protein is CASSSPSGPSYNEQFF. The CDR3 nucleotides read TGTGCCAGCAGTTCCCCAAGCGGGCCCTCCTACAATGAGCAGTTCTTC.

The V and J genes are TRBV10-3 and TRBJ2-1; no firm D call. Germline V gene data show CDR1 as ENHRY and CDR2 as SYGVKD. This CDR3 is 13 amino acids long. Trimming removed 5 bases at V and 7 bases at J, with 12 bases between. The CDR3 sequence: CAISITSGNEQFF. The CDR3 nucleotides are TGTGCCATCAGTATAACTTCGGGTAATGAGCAGTTCTTC.

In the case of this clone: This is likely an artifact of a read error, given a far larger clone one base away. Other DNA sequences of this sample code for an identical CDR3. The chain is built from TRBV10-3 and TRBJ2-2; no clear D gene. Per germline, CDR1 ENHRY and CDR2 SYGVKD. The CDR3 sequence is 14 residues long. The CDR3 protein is CAISRNTNTGELFF. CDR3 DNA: TGCGCCATCAGCCGTAACACGAACACCGGGGAGCTGTTTTTT.

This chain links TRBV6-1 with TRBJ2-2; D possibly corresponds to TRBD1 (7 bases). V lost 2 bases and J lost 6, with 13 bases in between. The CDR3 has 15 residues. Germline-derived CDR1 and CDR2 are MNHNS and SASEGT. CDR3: CASSERQGGSGELFF. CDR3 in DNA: TGTGCCAGCAGTGAACGACAGGGAGGTTCCGGGGAGCTGTTTTTT.

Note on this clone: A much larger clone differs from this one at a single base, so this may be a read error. CDR3 DNA: TGTGCCTGGAGTGATCCCCTCCTACAACCCTACGAGCAGTACTTC. This encodes CAWSDPLLQPYEQYF. The V gene is TRBV30, the J gene TRBJ2-7; D remains ambiguous. Trimming removed 1 base at V and 2 bases at J, with 15 bases between. This CDR3 is built from 15 residues. The V gene's germline CDR1 is GTSNPN and CDR2 SVGIG (reference sequence).

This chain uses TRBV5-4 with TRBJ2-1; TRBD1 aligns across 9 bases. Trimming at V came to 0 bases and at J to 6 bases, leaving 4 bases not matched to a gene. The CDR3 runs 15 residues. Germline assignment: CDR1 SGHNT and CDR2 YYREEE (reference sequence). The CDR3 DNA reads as TGTGCCAGCAGCTTGGGACAGGGGGTTTTCAATGAGCAGTTCTTC. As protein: CASSLGQGVFNEQFF. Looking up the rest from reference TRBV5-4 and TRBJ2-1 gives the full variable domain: ETGVTQSPTHLIKTRGQQVTLRCSSQSGHNTVSWYQQALGQGPQFIFQYYREEENGRGNFPPRFSGLQFPNYSSELNVNALELDDSALYLCASSLGQGVFNEQFFGPGTRLTVL.

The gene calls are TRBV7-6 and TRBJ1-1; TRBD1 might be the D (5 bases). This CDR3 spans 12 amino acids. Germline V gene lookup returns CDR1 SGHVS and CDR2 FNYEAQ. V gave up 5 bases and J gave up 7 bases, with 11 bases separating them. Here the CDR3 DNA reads TGTGCCAGCAGCAAGTACGGGGGTGAAGCTTTCTTT. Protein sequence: CASSKYGGEAFF.

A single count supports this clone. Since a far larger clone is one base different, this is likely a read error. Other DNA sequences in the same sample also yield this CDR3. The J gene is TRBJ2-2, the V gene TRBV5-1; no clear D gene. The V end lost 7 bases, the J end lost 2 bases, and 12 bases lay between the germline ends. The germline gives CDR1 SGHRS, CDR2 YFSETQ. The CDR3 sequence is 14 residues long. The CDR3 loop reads CASSDRPNTGELFF. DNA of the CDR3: TGCGCCAGCTCCGACCGACCTAACACCGGGGAGCTGTTTTTT.

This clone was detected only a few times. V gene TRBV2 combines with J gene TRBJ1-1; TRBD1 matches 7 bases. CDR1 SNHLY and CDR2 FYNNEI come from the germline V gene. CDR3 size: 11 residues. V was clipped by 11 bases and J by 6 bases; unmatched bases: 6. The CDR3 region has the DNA TGTGCCGAGAGGGGGCGTCCTGAAGCTTTCTTT. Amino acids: CAERGRPEAFF.